This record looks at one TCR beta chain sequence and its context. This clone was seen a single time. Its antigen target is currently unknown. One base away there is no much larger clone; base qualities are not given. Another Seattle source contributed samples from volunteer blood donors who had recovered from COVID-19. Each collaborating institution followed its own protocols to collect whole blood in K2EDTA tubes. For TCRbeta analysis, collaborators shipped samples in one of three forms: frozen whole blood, isolated PBMCs, or DNA extracted from either of those sample types. After removal of 6 bases from V and 0 bases from J, the junction retains 3 bases not matched to a gene. Spanning cysteine to phenylalanine, the CDR3 consists of 15 amino acids. This entry keeps only the CDR3 DNA: 45 bases, framed from base 1. The sample belongs to a study of blood T cell repertoires in COVID-19 (dated by TCRdb to 2020 to 2022). General notes on the study: Samples covering the acute and convalescent phases of COVID-19 were provided by collaborators in the United States, Italy and Spain. The sample metadata nearly always contained a de-identified subject ID, COVID-19 status, age in years and sex. Samples came from the ongoing ImmuneRACE study (first 160 participants) plus 1,254 subjects from 6 global collaborators. The dataset comprised deeply sampled blood TCRbeta repertoires from subjects exposed to, actively infected with, or recovered from COVID-19. The material from the prospective study consisted of cDNA or gDNA derived from T cells, B-cell-depleted T cells, or PBMCs. HLA class I and class II types, where available, came from metadata supplied by the sample provider rather than from assay-based typing. A freely available public database, intended as a resource for researchers studying the immune response to SARS-CoV-2, is where the repertoires were released.

TCRbeta CDR3 regions were amplified from genomic DNA using the immunoSEQ Assay, a bias-controlled multiplex PCR. The paper's data handling went like this. The number of nucleated cells in each sample was estimated from the amplification of reference gene primers within the assay. To quantify the absolute abundance of each unique TCRbeta CDR3 rearrangement, sequence reads were collapsed and filtered. For each sample, productive Simpson clonality was calculated as the square root of Simpson's diversity index over productive rearrangements. TCRdb stores this immuneACCESS table with in-frame sequences only. Part of the clones is absent; in the studies checked, under half of the shortfall reflects unresolved V genes, and no reason is known for the rest. V and J calls and clone size are copied from that table; D and trimming were computed from the DNA. This sample holds more than 95,000 clones; approximately 87% were observed only once. Of the sample, roughly 8% falls within the top ten clones.

Points the paper makes about the study in general: How much clinical and demographic metadata was included differed by source and by participant, and the metadata was provided uncurated.

The sequence joins TRBV23-1 to TRBJ2-3, with 10 junctional bases fitting TRBD2. TRBV23-1 is an ORF, and what it does is uncertain. The sequence derives from a man between 70 and 80 years old who had recovered from COVID-19. Material for sequencing was peripheral blood. The CDR3 protein is CASRNSGRSTDTQYF. The sequenced DNA is TGCGCCAGCAGGAATAGCGGGAGGAGCACAGATACGCAGTATTTT.